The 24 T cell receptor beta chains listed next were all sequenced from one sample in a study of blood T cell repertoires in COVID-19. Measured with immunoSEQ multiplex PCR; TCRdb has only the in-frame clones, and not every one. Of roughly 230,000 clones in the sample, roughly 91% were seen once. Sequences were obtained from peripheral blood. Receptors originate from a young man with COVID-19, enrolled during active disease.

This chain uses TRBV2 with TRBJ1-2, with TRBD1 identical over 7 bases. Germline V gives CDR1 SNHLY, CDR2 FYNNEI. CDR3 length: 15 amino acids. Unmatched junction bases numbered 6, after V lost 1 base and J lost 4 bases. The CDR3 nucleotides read TGTGCCAGCAGTGAAGTTAACCGGGACAGCTATGGCTACACCTTC. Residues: CASSEVNRDSYGYTF.

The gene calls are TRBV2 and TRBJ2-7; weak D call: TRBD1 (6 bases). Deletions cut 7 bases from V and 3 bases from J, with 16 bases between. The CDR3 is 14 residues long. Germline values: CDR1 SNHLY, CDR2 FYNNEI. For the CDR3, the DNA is TGTGCCAGCATCAGGGGAATCGTCCTCTACGAGCAGTACTTC. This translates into CASIRGIVLYEQYF.

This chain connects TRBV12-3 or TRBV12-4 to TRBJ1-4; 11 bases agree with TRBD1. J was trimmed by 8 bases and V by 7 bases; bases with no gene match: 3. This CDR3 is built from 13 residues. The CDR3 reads CASKDRGPEKLFF. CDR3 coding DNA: TGTGCCAGCAAGGACAGGGGGCCGGAAAAACTGTTTTTT.

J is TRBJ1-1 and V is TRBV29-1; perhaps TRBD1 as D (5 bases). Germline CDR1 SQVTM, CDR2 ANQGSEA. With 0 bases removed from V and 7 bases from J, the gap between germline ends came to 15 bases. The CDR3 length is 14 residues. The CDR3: CSVEEVEDNLEAFF. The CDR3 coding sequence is TGCAGCGTTGAAGAGGTTGAGGACAATCTTGAAGCTTTCTTT.

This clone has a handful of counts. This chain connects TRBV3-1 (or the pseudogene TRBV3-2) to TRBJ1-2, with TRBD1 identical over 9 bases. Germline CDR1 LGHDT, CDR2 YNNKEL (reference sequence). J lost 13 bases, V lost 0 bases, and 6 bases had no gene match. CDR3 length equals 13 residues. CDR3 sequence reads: CASSQDLGTGITF. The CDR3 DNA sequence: TGTGCCAGCAGCCAAGATTTAGGGACAGGGATCACCTTC.

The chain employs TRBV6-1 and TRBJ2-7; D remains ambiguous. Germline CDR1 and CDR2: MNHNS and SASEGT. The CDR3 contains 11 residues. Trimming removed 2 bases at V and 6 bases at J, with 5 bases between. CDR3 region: CASSESGEQYF. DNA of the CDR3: TGTGCCAGCAGTGAATCAGGCGAGCAGTACTTC.

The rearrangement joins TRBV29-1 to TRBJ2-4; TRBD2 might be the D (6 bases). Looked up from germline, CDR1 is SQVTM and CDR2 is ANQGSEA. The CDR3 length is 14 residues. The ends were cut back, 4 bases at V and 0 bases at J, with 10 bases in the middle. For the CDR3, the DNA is TGCAGCGTTGGGGGGGTTGGAGCCAAAAACATTCAGTACTTC. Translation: CSVGGVGAKNIQYF.

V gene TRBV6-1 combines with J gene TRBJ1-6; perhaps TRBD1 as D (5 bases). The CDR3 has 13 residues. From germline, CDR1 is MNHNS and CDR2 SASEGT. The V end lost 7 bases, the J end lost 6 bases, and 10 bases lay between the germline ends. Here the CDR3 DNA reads TGTGCCAGCACCGGACAAGTTAATTCACCCCTCCACTTT. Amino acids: CASTGQVNSPLHF.

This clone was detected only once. The CDR3 protein is CATLPGGTTNEQYF. CDR3 in DNA: TGCGCCACTCTCCCGGGTGGAACTACTAACGAGCAGTACTTC. The chain recombines TRBV10-2 with TRBJ2-7; D unclear. In germline, CDR1 is WSHSY, CDR2 SAAADI. V shed 10 bases and J shed 5 bases, with 21 bases lying between them. The CDR3 sequence is 14 residues long.

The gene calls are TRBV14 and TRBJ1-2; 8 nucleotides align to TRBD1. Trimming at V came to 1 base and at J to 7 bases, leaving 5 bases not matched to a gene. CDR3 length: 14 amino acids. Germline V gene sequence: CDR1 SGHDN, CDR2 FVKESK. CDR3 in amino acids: CASSQVRTGSGYTF. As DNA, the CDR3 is TGTGCCAGCAGCCAAGTCAGGACAGGGTCTGGCTACACCTTC. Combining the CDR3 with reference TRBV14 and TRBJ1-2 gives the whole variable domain EAGVTQFPSHSVIEKGQTVTLRCDPISGHDNLYWYRRVMGKEIKFLLHFVKESKQDESGMPNNRFLAERTGGTYSTLKVQPAELEDSGVYFCASSQVRTGSGYTFGSGTRLTVV.

The chain's CDR3 is CASSFSGQNTEAFF. CDR3 sequence (DNA): TGTGCCAGCAGTTTTTCGGGACAGAACACTGAAGCTTTCTTT. The chain combines TRBV6-5 with TRBJ1-1, with D maybe TRBD1 (6 bases). This CDR3 is 14 amino acids long. The V gene lost 4 bases and the J gene lost 1 base, with 10 bases spanning the gap. The germline CDR1 and CDR2 sequences are MNHEY and SVGAGI.

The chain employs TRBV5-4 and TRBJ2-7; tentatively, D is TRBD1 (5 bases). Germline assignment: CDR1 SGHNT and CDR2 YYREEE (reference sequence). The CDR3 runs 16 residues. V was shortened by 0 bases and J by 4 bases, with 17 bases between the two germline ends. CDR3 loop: CASSLGGLGTLYEQYF. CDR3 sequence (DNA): TGTGCCAGCAGCTTGGGGGGCCTGGGAACCCTATACGAGCAGTACTTC.

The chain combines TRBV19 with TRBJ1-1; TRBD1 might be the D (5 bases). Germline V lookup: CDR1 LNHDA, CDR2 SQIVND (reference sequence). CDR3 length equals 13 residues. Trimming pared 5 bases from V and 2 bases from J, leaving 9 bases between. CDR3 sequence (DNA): TGTGCCAGTAGTTATGACAGAAACACTGAAGCTTTCTTT. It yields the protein CASSYDRNTEAFF.

The CDR3 bases are TGTGCCAGCAGTTATTCAGACGGGGAGCTGTTTTTT. The encoded protein is CASSYSDGELFF. This chain uses TRBV6-6 with TRBJ2-2; no reliable D call. CDR1 and CDR2 (germline): MNHNY, SVGAGI (reference sequence). V was trimmed by 3 bases and J by 7 bases, leaving 6 bases between them. This CDR3 comprises 12 residues.

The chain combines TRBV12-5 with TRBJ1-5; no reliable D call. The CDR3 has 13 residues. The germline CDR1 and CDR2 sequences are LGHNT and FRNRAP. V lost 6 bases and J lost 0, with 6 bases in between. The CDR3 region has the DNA TGTGCTAGTGGACAAAATAGCAATCAGCCCCAGCATTTT. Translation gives CASGQNSNQPQHF.

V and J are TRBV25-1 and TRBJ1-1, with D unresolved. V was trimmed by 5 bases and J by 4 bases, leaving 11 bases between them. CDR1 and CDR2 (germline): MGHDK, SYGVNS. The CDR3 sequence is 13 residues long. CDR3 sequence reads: CASSSREGTEAFF. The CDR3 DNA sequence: TGTGCCAGCAGTTCGCGGGAAGGCACTGAAGCTTTCTTT.

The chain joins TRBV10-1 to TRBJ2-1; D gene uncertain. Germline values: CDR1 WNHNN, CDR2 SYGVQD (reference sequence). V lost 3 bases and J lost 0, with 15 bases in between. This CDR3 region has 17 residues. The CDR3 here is CASSDSVGVSSYNEQFF. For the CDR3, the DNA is TGCGCCAGCAGTGATTCGGTGGGCGTAAGCTCCTACAATGAGCAGTTCTTC.

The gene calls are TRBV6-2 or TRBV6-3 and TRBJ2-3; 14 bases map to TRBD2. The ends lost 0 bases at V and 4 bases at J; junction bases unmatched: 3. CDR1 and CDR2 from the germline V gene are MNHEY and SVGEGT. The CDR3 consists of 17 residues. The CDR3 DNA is TGTGCCAGCAGTTACTCGACTAGCGGGGGGGTTCCAGATACGCAGTATTTT. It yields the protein CASSYSTSGGVPDTQYF.

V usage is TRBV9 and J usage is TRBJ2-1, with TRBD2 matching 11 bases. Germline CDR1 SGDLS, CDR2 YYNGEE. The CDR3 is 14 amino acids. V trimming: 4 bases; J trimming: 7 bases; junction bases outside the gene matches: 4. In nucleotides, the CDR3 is TGTGCCAGCAGCATACTAGCGGGGGATAATGAGCAGTTCTTC. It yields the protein CASSILAGDNEQFF.

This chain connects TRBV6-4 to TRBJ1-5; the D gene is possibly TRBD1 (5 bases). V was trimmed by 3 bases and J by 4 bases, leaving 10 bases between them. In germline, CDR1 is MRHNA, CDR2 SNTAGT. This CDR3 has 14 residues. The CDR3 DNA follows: TGTGCCAGCAGTGATACCGCAGGGAATCAGCCCCAGCATTTT. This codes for CASSDTAGNQPQHF.

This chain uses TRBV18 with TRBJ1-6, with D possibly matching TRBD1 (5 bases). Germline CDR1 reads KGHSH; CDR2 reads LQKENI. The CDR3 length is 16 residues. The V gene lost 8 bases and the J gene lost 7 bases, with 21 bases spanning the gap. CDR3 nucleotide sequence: TGTGCCAGCCGCACCAACCGGGACTCGGGGAATTCACCCCTCCACTTT. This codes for CASRTNRDSGNSPLHF.

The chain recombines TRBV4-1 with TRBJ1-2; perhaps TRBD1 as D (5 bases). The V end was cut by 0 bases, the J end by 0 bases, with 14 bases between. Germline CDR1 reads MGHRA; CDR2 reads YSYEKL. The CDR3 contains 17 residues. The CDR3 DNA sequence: TGCGCCAGCAGCCAAGATGCTGCCTCAGGGACTAACTATGGCTACACCTTC. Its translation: CASSQDAASGTNYGYTF.

CDR3 amino acids: CATSDSGTNQPQHF. Here the CDR3 DNA reads TGTGCCACCAGTGACTCCGGGACTAATCAGCCCCAGCATTTT. The J gene is TRBJ1-5, the V gene TRBV24-1; TRBD1 is a possible D gene (5 bases). The CDR3 is 14 residues long. Trimming left V 4 bases short and J 4 bases short, with 10 bases between. The germline V gene has CDR1 KGHDR and CDR2 SFDVKD.

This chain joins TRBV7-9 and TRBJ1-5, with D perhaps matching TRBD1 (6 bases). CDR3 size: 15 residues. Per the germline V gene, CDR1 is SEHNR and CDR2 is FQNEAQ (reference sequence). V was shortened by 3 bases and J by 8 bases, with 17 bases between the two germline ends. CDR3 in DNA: TGTGCCAGCAGCTTCAGAACAGGGAGCCACGAGCCCCAGCATTTT. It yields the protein CASSFRTGSHEPQHF. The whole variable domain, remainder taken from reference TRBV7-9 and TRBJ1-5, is DTGVSQNPRHKITKRGQNVTFRCDPISEHNRLYWYRQTLGQGPEFLTYFQNEAQLEKSRLLSDRFSAERPKGSFSTLEIQRTEQGDSAMYLCASSFRTGSHEPQHFGDGTRLSIL.